The sequence of this T cell receptor beta chain was determined in a study of blood T cell repertoires in COVID-19 (dated by TCRdb to between 2020 and 2021). Concerning the study at large: Samples covering the acute and convalescent phases of COVID-19 were provided by collaborators in the United States, Italy and Spain. Nearly every sample came with metadata listing a de-identified subject ID, COVID-19 status, age in years and sex. The dataset comprised deeply sampled blood TCRbeta repertoires from subjects exposed to, actively infected with, or recovered from COVID-19. The repertoires were released in a freely available public database intended as a resource for research on the immune response to SARS-CoV-2. The material from the prospective study consisted of cDNA or gDNA derived from T cells, B-cell-depleted T cells, or PBMCs. Where available, HLA class I and class II types were taken from metadata supplied by the sample provider and were not determined by assay-based typing. Samples came from the ongoing ImmuneRACE study (first 160 participants) plus 1,254 subjects from 6 global collaborators.

As concerns this clone: The antigen it recognizes is unknown. No base qualities exist here, and no much larger clone lies one base off it.

Participants in the prospective study were aged roughly 18 to 95 years, lived in under 30 United States geographic areas, and enrolled through a virtual design. Cohort assignment in the prospective study relied on participant-reported clinical history from a screening survey and a study questionnaire. Exposed participants had been in contact with someone with a PCR-confirmed or clinician-diagnosed COVID-19 case within 2 weeks of study entry. In the prospective study, whole blood, serum and a nasopharyngeal or oropharyngeal swab were collected from each participant by mobile phlebotomists. Participants in the prospective study had the option to provide additional blood draws and questionnaires over a roughly 2-month period. Blood samples from the prospective study were shipped frozen or at room temperature prior to DNA extraction. Germline trimming: 0 bases from V, 11 bases from J; junction bases outside gene matches: 5. Spanning cysteine to phenylalanine, the CDR3 consists of 13 amino acids. Just CDR3 DNA is preserved here, 39 bases in frame from base 1. The CDR1 and CDR2 encoded by the germline V gene are MGHRA and YSYEKL.

TCRbeta CDR3 regions were amplified from genomic DNA using the immunoSEQ Assay, a bias-controlled multiplex PCR. The paper's processing steps were these. The number of nucleated cells in each sample was estimated by amplification of reference gene primers within the assay. Sequence reads were collapsed and filtered to measure the absolute abundance of every unique TCRbeta CDR3 rearrangement. Productive Simpson clonality was computed per sample as the square root of Simpson's diversity index over productive rearrangements. In TCRdb, the immuneACCESS table is reduced to in-frame sequences with V and J assigned. These tables do not hold every clone; where another copy was compared, an unresolved V gene accounts for under half, and the others remain unexplained. V, J and clone size reflect that table, while D and trimming were determined from the DNA. This sample has more than 300,000 clones in its table, and roughly nine tenths of those were observed once. About 0.78% of the sample rests with the top ten.

The paper as a whole reports these results and caveats: How much clinical and demographic metadata was included differed by source and by participant, and the metadata was provided uncurated.

The sample consisted of PBMCs or T cells enriched from blood (not recorded which). The TCR sequence derives from a woman in her thirties or forties who had been exposed to COVID-19. The chain is encoded by TRBV4-1 joined to TRBJ2-3, with 7 bases aligning to TRBD1. The CDR3 region reads CASSQDRTGEQYF. The sequenced DNA is TGCGCCAGCAGCCAAGATCGAACAGGGGAGCAGTATTTT.